Each of the 32 T cell receptor beta chains below was sequenced from the same sample in a study of cytomegalovirus exposure and HLA in healthy donors. 60 Vbeta and 13 Jbeta primers were used in PCR. Method: immunoSEQ multiplex PCR; TCRdb's copy keeps in-frame clones and lacks some. The sample includes about 80,000 clones, 70% to 80% of them seen just once. The source material was PBMCs. The source is a human donor in good health.

This clone was seen a handful of times. The V gene is TRBV5-1, the J gene TRBJ1-4, with D possibly being TRBD1 (6 bases). V was clipped by 4 bases and J by 5 bases, with 9 bases between them. This CDR3 has 13 residues. The germline V gene has CDR1 SGHRS and CDR2 YFSETQ. The CDR3 is CASSTTGNEKLFF. The CDR3 DNA sequence: TGCGCCAGCAGCACCACAGGGAATGAAAAACTGTTTTTT.

The chain carries TRBV4-1 and TRBJ2-4; TRBD2 agrees at 9 bases. The CDR3 has 13 residues. The V gene end was trimmed by 1 base and the J gene end by 15 bases; junction bases not matched to a gene: 7. Germline-derived CDR1 and CDR2 are MGHRA and YSYEKL. CDR3 nucleotides: TGCGCCAGCAGCCAAGTTGGGACTAGCAAAACGTACTTC. Amino acid sequence: CASSQVGTSKTYF.

The V gene is TRBV29-1, the J gene TRBJ2-7; TRBD1 aligns across 8 bases. The V gene end was trimmed by 5 bases and the J gene end by 5 bases; junction bases not matched to a gene: 11. The CDR3 totals 14 residues. Germline CDR1 SQVTM, CDR2 ANQGSEA. The DNA of the CDR3 is TGCAGCGTTAACCTAGGACAGGGCCTCAACGAGCAGTACTTC. Protein product: CSVNLGQGLNEQYF.

The genes are TRBV5-6 and TRBJ2-7; 14 nucleotides line up with TRBD2. Germline loops: CDR1 SGHDT, CDR2 YYEEEE. The CDR3 runs to 18 residues. J lost 0 bases, V lost 3 bases, and 8 bases had no gene match. The CDR3 is CASSSGTSGGASSYEQYF. The CDR3 DNA reads as TGTGCCAGCAGCTCCGGGACTAGCGGGGGTGCGAGCTCCTACGAGCAGTACTTC.

V usage is TRBV6-5 and J usage is TRBJ1-2; D is unresolved. CDR3 length equals 14 residues. Deletions cut 0 bases from V and 1 base from J, with 6 bases between. Germline assignment: CDR1 MNHEY and CDR2 SVGAGI. CDR3 nucleotides: TGTGCCAGCAGTTACTCGAGCTTTAACTATGGCTACACCTTC. It translates to CASSYSSFNYGYTF.

The rearrangement uses TRBV6-6 and TRBJ2-2, with a tentative D call TRBD2 (5 bases). The CDR3 loop spans 16 amino acids. V lost 2 bases and J lost 1, with 11 bases in between. Germline-derived CDR1 and CDR2 are MNHNY and SVGAGI (reference sequence). As DNA, the CDR3 is TGTGCCAGCAGTTACCTCCAGGCGGGGAACACCGGGGAGCTGTTTTTT. Translating it yields CASSYLQAGNTGELFF.

The rearrangement links TRBV15 to TRBJ2-1; 8 positions agree with TRBD2. J gave up 1 base and V 5 bases, and 4 bases lay outside the gene matches. In germline, CDR1 is LNHNV, CDR2 YYDKDF (reference sequence). The CDR3 has 15 amino acids. The DNA of the CDR3 is TGTGCCACCAGCCTGGCGGGGGGATCCTACAATGAGCAGTTCTTC. Its translation is CATSLAGGSYNEQFF.

This clone appeared once. The J gene is TRBJ2-1, the V gene TRBV11-1, with D perhaps TRBD1 (6 bases). The CDR3 runs to 14 residues. Germline assignment: CDR1 SGHAT and CDR2 FQDESV (reference sequence). Trimming took 1 base from V and 4 from J, leaving 8 bases between them. Here the CDR3 DNA reads TGTGCCAGCAGCTTAGAACAGGGTTACAATGAGCAGTTCTTC. Its translation is CASSLEQGYNEQFF.

The V call is TRBV27, the J call TRBJ2-5; D perhaps matches TRBD1 (5 bases). Germline V gene lookup returns CDR1 MNHEY and CDR2 SMNVEV (reference sequence). The CDR3 length is 15 residues. V lost 10 bases and J 7 bases, leaving 25 bases between the germline ends. The chain's CDR3 is CATKTPGPLLGTQYF. The CDR3 DNA is TGTGCCACCAAGACGCCAGGGCCTTTACTTGGGACCCAGTACTTC.

The rearrangement links TRBV19 to TRBJ1-3; D gene unclear. V shed 3 bases and J shed 3 bases, with 9 bases lying between them. The CDR3 sequence is 14 residues long. CDR1 and CDR2 (germline): LNHDA, SQIVND (reference sequence). The CDR3 protein is CASSILGFGNTIYF. CDR3 DNA sequence: TGTGCCAGTAGTATCCTAGGATTTGGAAACACCATATATTTT. Filled out from reference TRBV19 and TRBJ1-3, the complete variable domain reads DGGITQSPKYLFRKEGQNVTLSCEQNLNHDAMYWYRQDPGQGLRLIYYSQIVNDFQKGDIAEGYSVSREKKESFPLTVTSAQKNPTAFYLCASSILGFGNTIYFGEGSWLTVV.

J is TRBJ2-3 and V is TRBV2, with 12 positions matching TRBD2. J gave up 6 bases and V 2 bases, and 6 bases lay outside the gene matches. CDR3 length: 16 amino acids. The germline V gene encodes CDR1 SNHLY and CDR2 FYNNEI. The CDR3 here is CASSESLAGGRDTQYF. CDR3 DNA sequence: TGTGCCAGCAGTGAATCGCTAGCGGGGGGGCGGGATACGCAGTATTTT.

The rearrangement uses TRBV19 and TRBJ2-7; 7 nucleotides line up with TRBD1. Germline CDR1 reads LNHDA; CDR2 reads SQIVND (reference sequence). With 5 bases clipped from V and 3 bases from J, the junction kept 7 bases outside the gene matches. The CDR3 has 14 residues. CDR3 region: CASSWAGTDYEQYF. In nucleotides, the CDR3 is TGTGCCAGTAGTTGGGCCGGGACAGACTACGAGCAGTACTTC.

V is TRBV15 and J is TRBJ2-1; TRBD2 aligns across 10 bases. Per the germline V gene, CDR1 is LNHNV and CDR2 is YYDKDF (reference sequence). The CDR3 totals 18 residues. J lost 4 bases, V lost 5 bases, and 14 bases had no gene match. CDR3 sequence (DNA): TGTGCCACCAGCCCCCTAAGGGCTAGCGGGGGCCTATACAATGAGCAGTTCTTC. It specifies CATSPLRASGGLYNEQFF.

The chain uses TRBV27 and TRBJ1-2, with 7 bases that match TRBD1. The germline gives CDR1 MNHEY, CDR2 SMNVEV (reference sequence). V lost 5 bases to trimming and J lost 4 bases; unmatched junction nucleotides: 10. CDR3 size: 15 residues. As DNA, the CDR3 is TGTGCCAGCAGTAGGGGGCAGGGTGTATCCTATGGCTACACCTTC. Residues: CASSRGQGVSYGYTF.

This sequence joins TRBV4-3 and TRBJ1-2; 7 bases are a match to TRBD1. Germline CDR1 is LGHNA and CDR2 is YSLEER. CDR3 length equals 13 residues. V lost 5 bases to trimming and J lost 4 bases; unmatched junction nucleotides: 4. The CDR3 DNA reads TGCGCCAGCAGCGACCGGACAGGCTATGGCTACACCTTC. This encodes CASSDRTGYGYTF.

The chain couples TRBV19 to TRBJ1-2, with a possible D match to TRBD1 (5 bases). CDR3 length: 15 residues. The germline gives CDR1 LNHDA, CDR2 SQIVND (reference sequence). Trimming cost V 3 bases and J 5 bases, with 16 bases left between them. This CDR3 is CASSIDGHPGYGYTF. The CDR3 DNA sequence: TGTGCCAGTAGTATCGATGGACACCCTGGTTATGGCTACACCTTC.

The CDR3 nucleotides read TGTGCCAGCAGCTCAAGAGGGGGCCCGGACGGTGAGCAGTTCTTC. Protein: CASSSRGGPDGEQFF. This chain connects TRBV11-3 to TRBJ2-1; 7 bases are a match to TRBD1. This CDR3 spans 15 amino acids. V was clipped by 4 bases and J by 9 bases; unmatched bases: 12. CDR1 SGHNT and CDR2 YENEEA come from the germline V gene.

The gene calls are TRBV6-4 and TRBJ2-3; the match to TRBD2 covers 11 bases. The CDR3 runs to 16 residues. V dropped 6 bases and J dropped 3; count of bases not matched to a gene: 8. Germline V gene lookup returns CDR1 MRHNA and CDR2 SNTAGT. The DNA of the CDR3 is TGTGCCAGCAGGGCGACTAGCGGGGATGATACAGATACGCAGTATTTT. It translates to CASRATSGDDTDTQYF.

This chain uses TRBV5-6 with TRBJ1-1; perhaps TRBD1 as D (5 bases). The germline V and J ends were trimmed by 4 bases and 1 base, with 11 bases remaining between them. Per germline, CDR1 SGHDT and CDR2 YYEEEE. The CDR3 extends over 14 amino acids. CDR3 sequence reads: CASSQDRRNTEAFF. The DNA of the CDR3 is TGTGCCAGCAGCCAAGACAGACGGAACACTGAAGCTTTCTTT.

The chain joins TRBV7-2 to TRBJ2-1, with no clear D. This CDR3 is 11 amino acids long. Germline lookup yields CDR1 SGHTA and CDR2 FQGNSA. Trimming took off 4 bases at V and 10 bases at J, with 8 bases between the two ends. The CDR3 region is CASSSQIEQFF. CDR3 DNA sequence: TGTGCCAGCAGCTCTCAGATAGAGCAGTTCTTC.

This clone occurred once. This chain joins TRBV30 and TRBJ2-5; D might be TRBD2 (6 bases). Germline-derived CDR1 and CDR2 are GTSNPN and SVGIG (reference sequence). This CDR3 comprises 14 residues. Between the trimmed V and J ends, which lost 2 bases and 7 bases, there was a span of 17 bases. As DNA, the CDR3 is TGTGCCTGGAGTCCAGGGACTGGAGGGCGGACCCAGTACTTC. It is translated as CAWSPGTGGRTQYF.

This chain links TRBV27 with TRBJ2-5; 8 bases fit TRBD2. The trim removed 3 bases at V and 1 base at J, leaving 10 bases unmatched. The CDR3 loop spans 17 amino acids. Germline CDR1 MNHEY, CDR2 SMNVEV (reference sequence). The CDR3, as DNA: TGTGCCAGCAGTTTCTGGAGTAGCGGGGAAATCCAAGAGACCCAGTACTTC. This gives the protein CASSFWSSGEIQETQYF.

The genes are TRBV5-1 and TRBJ1-6, with 8 nucleotides matching TRBD1. The V gene's germline CDR1 is SGHRS and CDR2 YFSETQ. The CDR3 extends over 15 amino acids. The trim removed 4 bases at V and 7 bases at J, leaving 7 bases unmatched. Written as DNA, the CDR3 is TGCGCCAGCAGCCCGGGGACAGGATCAAATTCACCCCTCCACTTT. The encoded protein is CASSPGTGSNSPLHF.

This chain links TRBV18 with TRBJ2-7; TRBD2 aligns across 7 bases. Germline lookup yields CDR1 KGHSH and CDR2 LQKENI. V trimming: 3 bases; J trimming: 7 bases; junction bases outside the gene matches: 6. The CDR3 is 13 amino acids. This CDR3 reads CASSPDGRTEQYF. In DNA, the CDR3 is TGTGCCAGCTCACCCGACGGGAGGACGGAGCAGTACTTC. The entire variable domain, with the rest obtained from reference TRBV18 and TRBJ2-7, is as follows: NAGVMQNPRHLVRRRGQEARLRCSPMKGHSHVYWYRQLPEEGLKFMVYLQKENIIDESGMPKERFSAEFPKEGPSILRIQQVVRGDSAAYFCASSPDGRTEQYFGPGTRLTVT.

The chain combines TRBV6-5 with TRBJ2-3; possibly TRBD2 for D (5 bases). Deletions cut 6 bases from V and 1 base from J, with 11 bases between. CDR1 MNHEY and CDR2 SVGAGI come from the germline V gene. This CDR3 has 14 amino acids. The DNA for the CDR3 is TGTGCCAGCAGCCCTGGGCGGGGCACAGATACGCAGTATTTT. Protein: CASSPGRGTDTQYF.

This clone has just a few counts. J is TRBJ1-1 and V is TRBV29-1; 10 bases fit TRBD1. V was pared by 7 bases and J by 0 bases, with 8 bases of the junction left unmatched. The length of the CDR3 is 15 residues. Looked up from germline, CDR1 is SQVTM and CDR2 is ANQGSEA. The DNA of the CDR3 is TGCAGCGGAGCCGGGGGACAGGGGATGAACACTGAAGCTTTCTTT. It encodes CSGAGGQGMNTEAFF. The full variable domain, rest sourced from reference TRBV29-1 and TRBJ1-1, is SAVISQKPSRDICQRGTSLTIQCQVDSQVTMMFWYRQQPGQSLTLIATANQGSEATYESGFVIDKFPISRPNLTFSTLTVSNMSPEDSSIYLCSGAGGQGMNTEAFFGQGTRLTVV.

The rearrangement uses TRBV6-5 and TRBJ1-1, with 7 positions matching TRBD1. Germline V gives CDR1 MNHEY, CDR2 SVGAGI. The ends lost 2 bases at V and 6 bases at J; junction bases unmatched: 3. The CDR3 runs to 13 residues. CDR3 DNA: TGTGCCAGCAGTTACGAAGGGGGCTCTGAAGCTTTCTTT. It translates to CASSYEGGSEAFF.

The V gene is TRBV11-3, the J gene TRBJ2-2; TRBD2 is a possible D gene (6 bases). CDR1 and CDR2 (germline): SGHNT, YENEEA. This CDR3 has 13 residues. Trimming left V 1 base short and J 6 bases short, with 6 bases between. CDR3: CASSLGRAGELFF. CDR3 DNA sequence: TGTGCCAGCAGCTTAGGGAGGGCCGGGGAGCTGTTTTTT.

This sequence joins TRBV7-2 and TRBJ1-4; 12 nucleotides align to TRBD1. The CDR3 has 14 amino acids. The J segment lost 8 bases and the V segment lost 5 bases, leaving 3 bases of the junction unmatched. Germline CDR1 and CDR2: SGHTA and FQGNSA. Here the CDR3 DNA reads TGTGCCAGCAGCGGGACAGGGGGCGGAGAAAAACTGTTTTTT. Translated, it gives CASSGTGGGEKLFF.

The rearrangement joins TRBV18 to TRBJ1-5, with D possibly matching TRBD1 (5 bases). Deletions cut 4 bases from V and 4 bases from J, with 14 bases between. CDR3 length equals 15 residues. CDR1 is KGHSH and CDR2 is LQKENI in the germline V gene. This CDR3 reads CASSQADSWNQPQHF. The DNA of the CDR3 is TGTGCCAGCTCACAGGCCGACAGTTGGAATCAGCCCCAGCATTTT.

J is TRBJ2-6 and V is TRBV27; D is ambiguous. In germline, CDR1 is MNHEY, CDR2 SMNVEV (reference sequence). The CDR3 runs 14 residues. The ends were cut back, 4 bases at V and 3 bases at J, with 7 bases in the middle. The DNA of the CDR3 is TGTGCCAGCAGTTCCCGCAGTGGGGCCAACGTCCTGACTTTC. Protein sequence: CASSSRSGANVLTF.

The V gene is TRBV19, the J gene TRBJ2-7; 7 bases match TRBD2. This CDR3 is built from 14 residues. The trim removed 3 bases at V and 2 bases at J, leaving 4 bases unmatched. Germline CDR1 and CDR2: LNHDA and SQIVND (reference sequence). CDR3 amino acids: CASSILGGAYEQYF. The CDR3, as DNA: TGTGCCAGTAGTATTTTGGGGGGGGCCTACGAGCAGTACTTC.